Reported below is one T cell receptor (beta chain). Its matching antigen is unknown. The sample belongs to a study of T-cell reconstitution after alpha-beta-depleted transplantation in children. A TCRbeta library incorporating unique molecular identifiers was prepared. Via MiXCR, TCRdb re-called the PCR reads, giving one row per CDR3 protein. The sample holds around 960,000 distinct CDR3 sequences; about 30% are singletons and the top ten take roughly 31%. Findings and caveats of the study: When one year had passed after transplant, most T-cell counts and diversity came from newly produced T cells.

This CDR3 is built from 14 residues. Germline values: CDR1 DFQATT, CDR2 SNEGSKA (reference sequence). V gave up 3 bases and J gave up 4 bases; unmatched junction bases: 8. The gene calls are TRBV20-1 and TRBJ2-7, with 8 bases aligning to TRBD1. Sequenced here: PBMCs, mostly from graft donor cells, sampled 360 days after TCRalphabeta/CD19-depleted stem cell transplant. This TCR was recovered from a boy younger than two who had a stem cell transplant for SCID, so the T cells may come from the graft donor. Written as DNA, the CDR3 is TGCAGTGCTAGGGGGACAGGAAAGACGTACGAGCAGTACTTC. Its translation is CSARGTGKTYEQYF.